The entry that follows covers one T cell receptor beta chain sequence. The sample originates from a study of blood T cell repertoires in COVID-19. Per germline, CDR1 SQVTM and CDR2 ANQGSEA. The CDR3 is 12 amino acids. V was trimmed by 7 bases and J by 1 base, leaving 10 bases between them. Per the original data handling: Reference gene primer amplification gave estimated nucleated cell counts. Profiling relied on immunoSEQ multiplex PCR, and the TCRdb table lists in-frame clones only, not all of them. Clone size and V and J calls were adopted from that table, with D and trimming inferred from the DNA. This table holds about 180,000 clones, roughly 90% found once.

The material sequenced was peripheral blood. The receptor was isolated from a woman in her forties or fifties with acute or convalescent COVID-19. This chain uses TRBV29-1 with TRBJ1-1; D may be TRBD1 (6 bases). The CDR3 region has the DNA TGCAGCGCGGACAGTCGGAACACTGAAGCTTTCTTT. This sequence encodes CSADSRNTEAFF.